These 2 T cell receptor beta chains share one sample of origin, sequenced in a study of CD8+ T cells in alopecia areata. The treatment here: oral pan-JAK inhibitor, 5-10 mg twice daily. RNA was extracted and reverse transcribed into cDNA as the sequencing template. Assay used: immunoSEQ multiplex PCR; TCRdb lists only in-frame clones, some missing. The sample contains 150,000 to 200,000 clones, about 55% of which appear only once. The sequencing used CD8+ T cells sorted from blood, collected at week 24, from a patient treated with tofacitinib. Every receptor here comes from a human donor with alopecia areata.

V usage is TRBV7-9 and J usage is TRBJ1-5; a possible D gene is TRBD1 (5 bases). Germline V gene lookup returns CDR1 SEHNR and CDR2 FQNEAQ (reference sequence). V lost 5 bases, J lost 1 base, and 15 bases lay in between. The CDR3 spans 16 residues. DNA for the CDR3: TGTGCCAGCAGCCCCGGGGGGGATTGGAGCAATCAGCCCCAGCATTTT. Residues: CASSPGGDWSNQPQHF.

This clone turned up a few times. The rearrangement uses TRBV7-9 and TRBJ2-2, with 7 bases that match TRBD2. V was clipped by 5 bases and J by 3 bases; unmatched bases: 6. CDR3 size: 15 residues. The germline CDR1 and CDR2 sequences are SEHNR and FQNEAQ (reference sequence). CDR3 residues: CASSRSGAYTGELFF. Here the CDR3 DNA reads TGTGCCAGCAGCCGAAGCGGGGCGTACACCGGGGAGCTGTTTTTT.